The 11 T cell receptor beta chains reported below all come from one sample, sequenced in a study of cytomegalovirus exposure and HLA in healthy donors. PCR primers comprised 60 Vbeta and 13 Jbeta primers. Libraries were prepared by immunoSEQ multiplex PCR; TCRdb keeps only in-frame clonotypes and omits some of them. The sample holds some 270,000 clones, under 90% seen once. The source material was PBMCs. Every receptor here comes from a girl aged 2 to 9 in good health and CMV-seronegative.

J is TRBJ1-5 and V is TRBV11-2; tentatively, D is TRBD1 (6 bases). From germline, CDR1 is SGHAT and CDR2 FQNNGV. V was shortened by 1 base and J by 6 bases, with 10 bases between the two germline ends. The CDR3 extends over 14 amino acids. The CDR3 loop is CASSLGTEGQPQHF. In DNA form, the CDR3 reads TGTGCCAGCAGCTTAGGGACAGAGGGTCAGCCCCAGCATTTT.

The chain uses TRBV30 and TRBJ2-1, with TRBD2 matching 14 bases. CDR1 GTSNPN and CDR2 SVGIG come from the germline V gene (reference sequence). The CDR3 is 19 residues long. V lost 2 bases and J lost 0; bases outside the gene matches: 9. CDR3 region: CAWSTGTSGGLSSYNEQFF. CDR3 sequence (DNA): TGTGCCTGGAGTACAGGGACTAGCGGGGGCCTTAGCTCCTACAATGAGCAGTTCTTC.

This clone is a singleton in its sample. The chain is built from TRBV5-8 and TRBJ2-7, with D tentatively TRBD1 (6 bases). CDR1 and CDR2 (germline): SGHTS, YDEGEE. Trimming removed 2 bases from V and 3 bases from J, with 18 bases in between. The CDR3 consists of 16 residues. This CDR3 reads CASSLLTQGSRYEQYF. In DNA, the CDR3 is TGTGCCAGCAGCTTATTGACTCAGGGGAGCCGCTACGAGCAGTACTTC.

The chain joins TRBV28 to TRBJ1-3, with D tentatively TRBD1 (5 bases). Deletions cut 2 bases from V and 0 bases from J, with 11 bases between. Per the germline V gene, CDR1 is MDHEN and CDR2 is SYDVKM. The CDR3 consists of 16 residues. CDR3 coding DNA: TGTGCCAGCAGTTTAAGGGGACTCTCCTCTGGAAACACCATATATTTT. Protein sequence: CASSLRGLSSGNTIYF.

J is TRBJ2-1 and V is TRBV20-1; no clear D. V was clipped by 5 bases and J by 5 bases, with 7 bases between them. CDR1 is DFQATT and CDR2 is SNEGSKA in the germline V gene (reference sequence). The CDR3 spans 11 residues. The CDR3 DNA is TGCAGTGCTGCCGGAGACAATGAGCAGTTCTTC. Protein sequence: CSAAGDNEQFF.

This clone occurred a few times. The genes are TRBV9 and TRBJ2-7; 8 bases fit TRBD1. The germline V gene encodes CDR1 SGDLS and CDR2 YYNGEE. The CDR3 totals 15 residues. V shed 4 bases, J shed 6 bases, and the junction held 12 bases outside the gene matches. CDR3 DNA sequence: TGTGCCAGCAGCCCCCAGGGGCAGGGGGCCTCCGAGCAGTACTTC. This encodes CASSPQGQGASEQYF.

The V call is TRBV5-1, the J call TRBJ2-1; D gene ambiguous. Trimming pared 2 bases from V and 2 bases from J, leaving 11 bases between. Germline lookup yields CDR1 SGHRS and CDR2 YFSETQ. The CDR3 has 15 residues. The CDR3 region is CASSFLQVAYNEQFF. CDR3 nucleotides: TGCGCCAGCAGCTTCCTCCAGGTAGCCTACAATGAGCAGTTCTTC.

The CDR3 nucleotides are TGTGCCAGCAGTTTGGACAGGGGGTATCAGCCCCAGCATTTT. Protein: CASSLDRGYQPQHF. This chain uses TRBV27 with TRBJ1-5, with 10 bases fitting TRBD1. The CDR3 sequence is 14 residues long. V was pared by 3 bases and J by 5 bases, with 1 base of the junction left unmatched. The V gene's germline CDR1 is MNHEY and CDR2 SMNVEV (reference sequence).

J is TRBJ2-7 and V is TRBV4-1, with D possibly TRBD1 on 5 matching bases. The CDR3 is 13 amino acids. The germline V gene has CDR1 MGHRA and CDR2 YSYEKL. Trimming took 4 bases from V and 6 from J, leaving 13 bases between them. In DNA form, the CDR3 reads TGCGCCAGCAGCCCCAAGGGGCTGTTCGAGCAGTACTTC. Translating gives CASSPKGLFEQYF.

The chain combines TRBV5-1 with TRBJ2-3, with D maybe TRBD2 (5 bases). The V gene lost 5 bases and the J gene lost 4 bases, with 11 bases spanning the gap. From germline, CDR1 is SGHRS and CDR2 YFSETQ. CDR3 length: 13 amino acids. DNA of the CDR3: TGCGCCAGCAGTAATCAGAGGGCAGATACGCAGTATTTT. Its translation: CASSNQRADTQYF. The full variable domain, in which reference TRBV5-1 and TRBJ2-3 provide the parts outside the CDR3, is KAGVTQTPRYLIKTRGQQVTLSCSPISGHRSVSWYQQTPGQGLQFLFEYFSETQRNKGNFPGRFSGRQFSNSRSEMNVSTLELGDSALYLCASSNQRADTQYFGPGTRLTVL.

The chain joins TRBV9 to TRBJ2-7; tentative D call: TRBD1 (6 bases). CDR1 and CDR2 from the germline V gene are SGDLS and YYNGEE. This CDR3 contains 15 residues. Trimming shortened V by 2 bases and J by 6 bases, and 18 bases separated the two germline ends. The CDR3 DNA is TGTGCCAGCAGCGTTAGCCCGGCGGACAGATTCGAGCAGTACTTC. It encodes CASSVSPADRFEQYF.